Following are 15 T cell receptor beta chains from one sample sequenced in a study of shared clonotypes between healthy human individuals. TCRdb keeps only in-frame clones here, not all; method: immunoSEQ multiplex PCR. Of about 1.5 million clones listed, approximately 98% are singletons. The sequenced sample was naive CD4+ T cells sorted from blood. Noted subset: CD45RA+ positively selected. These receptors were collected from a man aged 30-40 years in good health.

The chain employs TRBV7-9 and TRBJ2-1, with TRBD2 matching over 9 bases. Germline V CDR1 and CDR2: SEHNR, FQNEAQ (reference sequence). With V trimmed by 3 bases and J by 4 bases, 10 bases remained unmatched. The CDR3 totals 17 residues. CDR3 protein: CASSFGGLAGRYNEQFF. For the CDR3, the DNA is TGTGCCAGCAGCTTCGGTGGGCTAGCGGGACGGTACAATGAGCAGTTCTTC.

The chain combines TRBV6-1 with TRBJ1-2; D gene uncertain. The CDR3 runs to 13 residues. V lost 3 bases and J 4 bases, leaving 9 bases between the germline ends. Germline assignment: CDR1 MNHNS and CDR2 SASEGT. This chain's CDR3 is CASSDEGGYGYTF. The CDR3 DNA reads TGTGCCAGCAGTGATGAGGGTGGCTATGGCTACACCTTC.

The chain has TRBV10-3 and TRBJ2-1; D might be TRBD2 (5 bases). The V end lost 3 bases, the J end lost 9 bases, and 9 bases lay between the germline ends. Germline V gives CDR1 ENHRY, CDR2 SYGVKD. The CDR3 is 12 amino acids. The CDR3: CAISEKRSEQFF. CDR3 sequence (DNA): TGTGCCATCAGTGAAAAGCGGAGTGAGCAGTTCTTC.

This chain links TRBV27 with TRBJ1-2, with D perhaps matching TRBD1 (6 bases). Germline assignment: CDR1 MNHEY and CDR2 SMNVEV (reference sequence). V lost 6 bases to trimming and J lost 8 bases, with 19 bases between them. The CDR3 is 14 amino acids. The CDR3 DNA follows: TGTGCCAGCAGCCTAGGGGGTAGTGTGCAAGGCTACACCTTC. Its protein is CASSLGGSVQGYTF.

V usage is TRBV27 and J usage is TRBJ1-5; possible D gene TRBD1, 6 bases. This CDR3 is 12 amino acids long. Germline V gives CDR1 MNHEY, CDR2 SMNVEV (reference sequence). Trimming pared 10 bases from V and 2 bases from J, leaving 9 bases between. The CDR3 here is CATRQGNQPQHF. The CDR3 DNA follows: TGTGCCACCCGACAGGGCAATCAGCCCCAGCATTTT.

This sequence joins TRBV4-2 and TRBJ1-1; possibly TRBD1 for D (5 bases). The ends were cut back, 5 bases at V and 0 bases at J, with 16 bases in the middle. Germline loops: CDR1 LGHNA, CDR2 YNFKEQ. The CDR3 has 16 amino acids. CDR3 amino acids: CASSLERGIMNTEAFF. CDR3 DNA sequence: TGTGCCAGCAGCTTAGAACGGGGGATCATGAACACTGAAGCTTTCTTT.

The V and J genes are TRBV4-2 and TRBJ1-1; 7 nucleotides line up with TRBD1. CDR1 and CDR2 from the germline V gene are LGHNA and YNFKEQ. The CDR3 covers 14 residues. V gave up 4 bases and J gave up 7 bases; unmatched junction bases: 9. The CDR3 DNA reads TGTGCCAGCAGCCCTGAGACAGGGACTTTTGAAGCTTTCTTT. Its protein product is CASSPETGTFEAFF.

In nucleotides, the CDR3 is TGTGCCAGCAGCTTAGGTGCTAGCGGGAGCTCCTACGAGCAGTACTTC. It encodes CASSLGASGSSYEQYF. The chain combines TRBV7-6 with TRBJ2-7, with 10 bases identical to TRBD2. Trimming took 1 base from V and 0 from J; bases not matched to a gene: 3. CDR3 length: 16 amino acids. Germline assignment: CDR1 SGHVS and CDR2 FNYEAQ.

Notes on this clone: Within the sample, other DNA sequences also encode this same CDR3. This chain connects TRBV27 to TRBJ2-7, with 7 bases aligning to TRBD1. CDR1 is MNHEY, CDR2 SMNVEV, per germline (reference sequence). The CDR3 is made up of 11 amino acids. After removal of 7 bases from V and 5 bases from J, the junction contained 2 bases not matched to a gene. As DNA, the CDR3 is TGTGCCAGCAAGAGGGGGCACGAGCAGTACTTC. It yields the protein CASKRGHEQYF.

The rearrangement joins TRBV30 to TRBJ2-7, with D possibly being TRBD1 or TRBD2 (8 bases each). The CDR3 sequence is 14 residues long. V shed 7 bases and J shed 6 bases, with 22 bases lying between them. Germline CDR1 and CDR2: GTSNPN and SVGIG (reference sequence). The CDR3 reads CASSISGTGGEQYF. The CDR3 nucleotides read TGTGCCTCTTCCATTAGCGGGACAGGTGGCGAGCAGTACTTC.

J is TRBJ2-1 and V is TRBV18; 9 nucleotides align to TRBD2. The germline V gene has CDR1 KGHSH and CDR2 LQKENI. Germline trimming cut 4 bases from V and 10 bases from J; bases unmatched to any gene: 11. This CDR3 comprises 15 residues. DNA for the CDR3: TGTGCCAGCTCACTTGCGGGAGGGCCTCTGGGCGAGCAGTTCTTC. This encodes CASSLAGGPLGEQFF.

As DNA, the CDR3 is TGCAGCGTTGCTTTCGGCGGGAGGGCCGACAATGAGCAGTTCTTC. It codes for CSVAFGGRADNEQFF. The chain combines TRBV29-1 with TRBJ2-1; 9 bases fit TRBD2. Germline V CDR1 and CDR2: SQVTM, ANQGSEA. V dropped 4 bases and J dropped 5; count of bases not matched to a gene: 9. This CDR3 is built from 15 residues.

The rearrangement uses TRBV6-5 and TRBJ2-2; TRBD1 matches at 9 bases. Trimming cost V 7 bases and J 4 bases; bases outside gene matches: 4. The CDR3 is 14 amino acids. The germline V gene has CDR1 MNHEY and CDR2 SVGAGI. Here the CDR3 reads CASKRQGGTGELFF. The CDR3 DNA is TGTGCCAGCAAGAGACAGGGGGGCACCGGGGAGCTGTTTTTT.

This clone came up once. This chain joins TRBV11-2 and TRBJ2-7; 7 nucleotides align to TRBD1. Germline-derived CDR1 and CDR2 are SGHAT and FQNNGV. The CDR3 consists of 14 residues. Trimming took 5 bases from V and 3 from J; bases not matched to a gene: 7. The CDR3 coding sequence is TGTGCCAGCAGCAGGGACGGACAGGTCTACGAGCAGTACTTC. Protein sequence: CASSRDGQVYEQYF.

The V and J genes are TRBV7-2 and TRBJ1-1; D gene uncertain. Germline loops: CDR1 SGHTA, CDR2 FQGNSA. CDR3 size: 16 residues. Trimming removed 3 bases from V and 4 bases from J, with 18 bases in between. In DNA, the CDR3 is TGTGCCAGCAGCTTGGAAGAGCTGACAATGGGCACTGAAGCTTTCTTT. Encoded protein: CASSLEELTMGTEAFF.